These T cell receptor beta chains were read from a single sample in a study of blood T cell repertoires in COVID-19. Measured with immunoSEQ multiplex PCR; TCRdb has only the in-frame clones, and not every one. The repertoire has 220,000 or so clones, about 93% of them found once; the top ten carry 0.82%. Sequencing was performed on peripheral blood. The receptors shown here come from a man in his sixties with COVID-19, enrolled during active disease. CDR3s include the opening cysteine and the closing phenylalanine or tryptophan. A D gene is named only where the DNA matches it firmly. A clone size is listed for some rows: how often the clone was seen (once, few, many), or a class if it is expanded.

V gene	D gene	clone size	J gene	CDR3 DNA	CDR3 protein
TRBV9	NA	NA	TRBJ2-1	TGTGCCAGCAGCGGGAGAGGGAAAAAGACAGGTAATATTTACAATGAGCAGTTCTTC	CASSGRGKKTGNIYNEQFF
TRBV3-1/TRBV3-2	TRBD1	NA	TRBJ2-3	TGTGCCAGCAGCCAACACGGACAGGGGGCTAAAGATACGCAGTATTTT	CASSQHGQGAKDTQYF
TRBV28	TRBD1	few	TRBJ1-2	TGTGCCAGCAGATCACAGGGGGAGGTTAGGGGCTACACCTTC	CASRSQGEVRGYTF
TRBV3-1/TRBV3-2	TRBD2	NA	TRBJ2-7	TGTGCCAGCAGCCAAGCGGGACTAGACAGCGAGCAGTACTTC	CASSQAGLDSEQYF
TRBV7-2	NA	NA	TRBJ2-2	TGTGCCAGCAGCTTGGCCGGACACAGTACCGGGGAGCTGTTTTTT	CASSLAGHSTGELFF
TRBV11-2	NA	NA	TRBJ2-5	TGTGCCAGCAGCGCAGGTCGGGAACGTCTTATGGAGACCCAGTACTTC	CASSAGRERLMETQYF
TRBV6-6	NA	NA	TRBJ1-1	TGTGCCAGCAGTTACTCGACTGGCGCTGAAGCTTTCTTT	CASSYSTGAEAFF
TRBV5-4	TRBD1	NA	TRBJ1-2	TGTGCCAGCAGCAACGGACAGGGGCGCTATGGCTACACCTTC	CASSNGQGRYGYTF
TRBV28	NA	NA	TRBJ1-6	TGTGCCAGCAGACAACAGGGTGCCCTCCACTTT	CASRQQGALHF
TRBV18	TRBD1	NA	TRBJ2-3	TGTGCCAGCTCCCTTGACAGGGGAGGAACAGATACGCAGTATTTT	CASSLDRGGTDTQYF
TRBV4-2	NA	NA	TRBJ1-3	TGTGCCAGCAGCCCCGATGGCGGGCGGGTAGCTGGAAACACCATATATTTT	CASSPDGGRVAGNTIYF
TRBV28	NA	NA	TRBJ1-1	TGTGCCAGCAGTTTAAAACGACAGTCTGAAGCTTTCTTT	CASSLKRQSEAFF
TRBV5-1	NA	NA	TRBJ2-7	TGCGCCAGCAGCTTGGGCGACACAAGCTACGAGCAGTACTTC	CASSLGDTSYEQYF
TRBV27	TRBD2	NA	TRBJ2-7	TGTGCCAGCAGTTTATACATACTAGCGGGGGCCCCCTACGAGCAGTACTTC	CASSLYILAGAPYEQYF
TRBV5-1	NA	NA	TRBJ2-5	TGCGCCAGCAGCTTGGTCGGGTCCCAAGAGACCCAGTACTTC	CASSLVGSQETQYF
TRBV5-1	NA	NA	TRBJ1-3	TGCGCCAGCAGCTTGGCCCCGGGAAACACCATATATTTT	CASSLAPGNTIYF
TRBV5-1	NA	NA	TRBJ1-4	TGCGCCAGCAGCCGGGCACAGGGTATGATTACGGCTAATGAAAAACTGTTTTTT	CASSRAQGMITANEKLFF
TRBV7-9	TRBD2	NA	TRBJ2-5	TGTGCCAGCCTCCTAGCGGGGGCACAAGAGACCCAGTACTTC	CASLLAGAQETQYF
TRBV19	NA	NA	TRBJ1-5	TGTGCCAGTAGTATAGCAGGGGAGGGGAGCAATCAGCCCCAGCATTTT	CASSIAGEGSNQPQHF
TRBV7-3	NA	NA	TRBJ2-2	TGTGCCAGCAGCTCCGTAGTAGGGGTGAACACCGGGGAGCTGTTTTTT	CASSSVVGVNTGELFF
TRBV7-8	NA	NA	TRBJ2-7	TGTGCCAGCAGCTTGGAGCTGGGGCCCTACGAGCAGTACTTC	CASSLELGPYEQYF
TRBV7-2	NA	NA	TRBJ1-2	TGTGCCAGCAGCGTAGACAGCCACTATGGCTACACCTTC	CASSVDSHYGYTF
TRBV23-1	NA	NA	TRBJ1-5	TGCGCCAGCAGTCAACGACAGGGCAATCAGCCCCAGCATTTT	CASSQRQGNQPQHF
TRBV7-2	TRBD1	NA	TRBJ1-1	TGTGCCAGCAGCCCCCGGGACAGGGAAGTTTTTCTGACTGAAGCTTTCTTT	CASSPRDREVFLTEAFF
TRBV9	NA	NA	TRBJ1-3	TGTGCCAGCAGCGTAGACAGGAATACAGGAAACACCATATATTTT	CASSVDRNTGNTIYF
TRBV11-3	TRBD2	NA	TRBJ2-1	TGTGCCAGCAGCTCCTTAGCGGGAGGGCCGAGTGAGCAGTTCTTC	CASSSLAGGPSEQFF
TRBV7-9	TRBD2	NA	TRBJ2-1	TGTGCCAGCAGACGGACTAGCGGGGTTGAGTTGGGTGAGCAGTTCTTC	CASRRTSGVELGEQFF
TRBV5-1	NA	NA	TRBJ1-4	TGCGCCAGCAGCTCGACAACAACTAATGAAAAACTGTTTTTT	CASSSTTTNEKLFF
TRBV12-3/TRBV12-4	NA	NA	TRBJ1-1	TGTGCCAGCAGCCGTCATCAGGGTGAAGCTTTCTTT	CASSRHQGEAFF
TRBV9	NA	NA	TRBJ2-1	TGTGCCAGCAGCGTCTACGGGAGTTACAATGAGCAGTTCTTC	CASSVYGSYNEQFF
TRBV5-1	TRBD1	NA	TRBJ2-7	TGCGCCAGCAGCTCGGGACAGGGTGCCTACGAGCAGTACTTC	CASSSGQGAYEQYF
TRBV5-1	NA	NA	TRBJ2-7	TGCGCCAGCAGCTTCGAGGGCTTAGTCAACAACGAGCAGTACTTC	CASSFEGLVNNEQYF
TRBV20-1	NA	once	TRBJ2-1	TGCAGTGCTAGTTGGGGGACTTCCTACAATGAGCAGTTCTTC	CSASWGTSYNEQFF
TRBV6-6	TRBD1	NA	TRBJ2-1	TGTGCCAGCAGTCGAAGAAGGGACAGCAATTCTCTTGAGCAGTTCTTC	CASSRRRDSNSLEQFF
TRBV12-3/TRBV12-4	NA	NA	TRBJ1-5	TGTGCCAGCAGTTTAGAGCGCAATCAGCCCCAGCATTTT	CASSLERNQPQHF
TRBV5-1	NA	NA	TRBJ2-1	TGCGCCAGCAGATGGGCCGTGATGGGAGCCGTGTTTGCCGAGCAGTTCTTC	CASRWAVMGAVFAEQFF
TRBV28	NA	once	TRBJ2-1	TGTGCCAGCAGTCAAGAGCCCGTTTATGAGCAGTTCTTC	CASSQEPVYEQFF
TRBV19	TRBD1	NA	TRBJ1-5	TGTGCCAGTAGTACCACCAGGGGGCGTCAGCCCCAGCATTTT	CASSTTRGRQPQHF
TRBV11-1	NA	NA	TRBJ2-1	TGTGCCAGCAGCTTAGGAGCGCATGGCAGCAATGAGCAGTTCTTC	CASSLGAHGSNEQFF
TRBV5-1	TRBD2	NA	TRBJ2-3	TGCGCCAGCAGCTTCCTAGCGGGAGTGGCAGATACGCAGTATTTT	CASSFLAGVADTQYF
TRBV18	TRBD2	NA	TRBJ2-7	TGTGCCAGCTCACCAGCTAGCGGGAGATACGAGCAGTACTTC	CASSPASGRYEQYF
TRBV7-9	TRBD1	NA	TRBJ2-4	TGTGCCAGCAGCCCAACCGGGACAGTAAACATTCAGTACTTC	CASSPTGTVNIQYF
TRBV28	NA	NA	TRBJ2-7	TGTGCCAGCAGTCCCCCGGGCAGGGGCATAGGCGAGCAGTACTTC	CASSPPGRGIGEQYF
TRBV4-3	TRBD1	NA	TRBJ2-7	TGCGCCAGCAGTCGGGACAGGGGAAACTACGAGCAGTACTTC	CASSRDRGNYEQYF